These 20 T cell receptor beta chains came from one sample sequenced in a study of long-term antiretroviral therapy in people with HIV. They ran version v3.0 of the immunoSEQ assay at survey level. The protocol was immunoSEQ multiplex PCR, while the TCRdb copy is restricted to in-frame clones and leaves out a portion. The sample comprises roughly 20,000 clones, roughly 86% of which are singletons, and roughly a tenth rests with the top ten. The source material was unsorted PBMCs, sampled 0.5 years after starting antiretroviral therapy. These receptors all stem from a man aged 35 to 55 with HIV.

This rearrangement joins TRBV7-9 to TRBJ2-1; D call uncertain. Germline V gene lookup returns CDR1 SEHNR and CDR2 FQNEAQ (reference sequence). The CDR3 spans 15 residues. Trimming removed 3 bases at V and 0 bases at J, with 9 bases between. This CDR3 reads CASSFGGSSYNEQFF. In nucleotides, the CDR3 is TGTGCCAGCAGCTTCGGCGGAAGCTCCTACAATGAGCAGTTCTTC.

This clone was observed a few times. The chain links TRBV28 to TRBJ1-3, with D tentatively TRBD1 (6 bases). The germline gives CDR1 MDHEN, CDR2 SYDVKM. V was trimmed by 6 bases and J by 0 bases, leaving 12 bases between them. This CDR3 region has 15 residues. The CDR3 nucleotides are TGTGCCAGCAGCCAGACAGGTTACTCTGGAAACACCATATATTTT. This codes for CASSQTGYSGNTIYF. The variable domain in full, with the rest retrieved from reference TRBV28 and TRBJ1-3, is DVKVTQSSRYLVKRTGEKVFLECVQDMDHENMFWYRQDPGLGLRLIYFSYDVKMKEKGDIPEGYSVSREKKERFSLILESASTNQTSMYLCASSQTGYSGNTIYFGEGSWLTVV.

The chain carries TRBV6-5 and TRBJ1-2; 8 bases map to TRBD1. Germline V gives CDR1 MNHEY, CDR2 SVGAGI. After removal of 2 bases from V and 2 bases from J, the junction contained 7 bases not matched to a gene. The CDR3 is 16 residues long. This chain's CDR3 is CASSYGQGRGNYGYTF. CDR3 DNA: TGTGCCAGCAGTTACGGACAGGGAAGGGGAAACTATGGCTACACCTTC.

V usage is TRBV15 and J usage is TRBJ2-7; D is possibly TRBD2 (6 bases). Germline assignment: CDR1 LNHNV and CDR2 YYDKDF (reference sequence). CDR3 length: 16 residues. Trimming removed 1 base at V and 0 bases at J, with 13 bases between. In nucleotides, the CDR3 is TGTGCCACCAGCAGAGCGCGGGGCGTCAACTCCTACGAGCAGTACTTC. Its protein product is CATSRARGVNSYEQYF. Full variable domain (missing parts from reference TRBV15 and TRBJ2-7): DAMVIQNPRYQVTQFGKPVTLSCSQTLNHNVMYWYQQKSSQAPKLLFHYYDKDFNNEADTPDNFQSRRPNTSFCFLDIRSPGLGDTAMYLCATSRARGVNSYEQYFGPGTRLTVT.

This clone was detected only once. The J gene is TRBJ2-1, the V gene TRBV6-6; D is unresolved. The CDR3 consists of 14 residues. The germline CDR1 and CDR2 sequences are MNHNY and SVGAGI (reference sequence). Trimming removed 4 bases at V and 3 bases at J, with 10 bases between. CDR3 in DNA: TGTGCCAGCAGTTCTACGGCGGACTACAATGAGCAGTTCTTC. Its protein is CASSSTADYNEQFF.

This clone was observed a few times. The gene calls are TRBV19 and TRBJ2-1; tentatively, D is TRBD2 (5 bases). This CDR3 has 14 amino acids. Trimming left V 6 bases short and J 5 bases short, with 14 bases between. CDR1 is LNHDA, CDR2 SQIVND, per germline (reference sequence). The CDR3 protein is CASSDPDWNNEQFF. CDR3 in DNA: TGTGCCAGTAGCGACCCGGACTGGAACAATGAGCAGTTCTTC.

This clone was seen only once. CDR3 DNA sequence: TGTGCCAGCTTCGATTTCGGGACAGGGGGCTCTGGCTACACCTTC. It encodes CASFDFGTGGSGYTF. V usage is TRBV6-1 and J usage is TRBJ1-2, with 12 bases lining up with TRBD1. The length of the CDR3 is 15 residues. Trimming removed 8 bases from V and 7 bases from J; junction bases left unmatched: 11. In germline, CDR1 is MNHNS, CDR2 SASEGT.

The chain recombines TRBV6-4 with TRBJ1-5; no definite D call. V gave up 3 bases and J gave up 2 bases, with 11 bases separating them. CDR1 is MRHNA and CDR2 is SNTAGT in the germline V gene. The CDR3 has 15 amino acids. CDR3 coding DNA: TGTGCCAGCAGTGAACGACTCCAGGGCAATCAGCCCCAGCATTTT. It translates to CASSERLQGNQPQHF.

This chain joins TRBV19 and TRBJ2-7; tentative D call: TRBD1 (5 bases). This CDR3 region has 16 residues. CDR1 and CDR2 from the germline V gene are LNHDA and SQIVND (reference sequence). With 0 bases removed from V and 3 bases from J, the gap between germline ends came to 15 bases. The CDR3 loop reads CASSIDPSRTSYEQYF. The CDR3 coding sequence is TGTGCCAGTAGTATAGATCCTTCCAGGACAAGCTACGAGCAGTACTTC. Using reference TRBV19 and TRBJ2-7 for the parts outside the CDR3, the full variable domain is DGGITQSPKYLFRKEGQNVTLSCEQNLNHDAMYWYRQDPGQGLRLIYYSQIVNDFQKGDIAEGYSVSREKKESFPLTVTSAQKNPTAFYLCASSIDPSRTSYEQYFGPGTRLTVT.

The rearrangement links TRBV7-3 to TRBJ1-5; D unclear. The CDR3 is 17 residues long. V lost 2 bases and J 11 bases, leaving 25 bases between the germline ends. Germline CDR1 is SGHTA and CDR2 is FQGTGA. DNA for the CDR3: TGTGCCAGCAGCTTATTGCGTGAGAGCCCAAGGGTCACAGCCCAGCATTTT. This codes for CASSLLRESPRVTAQHF.

The chain combines TRBV6-6 with TRBJ1-3; no clear D gene. V was clipped by 2 bases and J by 4 bases, with 6 bases between them. The CDR3 totals 13 residues. Germline V gene lookup returns CDR1 MNHNY and CDR2 SVGAGI (reference sequence). CDR3: CASSYRSGNTIYF. CDR3 bases: TGTGCCAGCAGTTACAGGTCGGGAAACACCATATATTTT.

The chain recombines TRBV11-2 with TRBJ2-3; TRBD2 agrees at 8 bases. The V and J ends lost 1 base and 12 bases, in that order; junction bases with no gene match: 9. CDR3 length: 14 residues. Per the germline V gene, CDR1 is SGHAT and CDR2 is FQNNGV. The CDR3 DNA is TGTGCCAGCAGCTTAGCCCCGGGAGCGGGGGAACAGTATTTT. It is translated as CASSLAPGAGEQYF.

The chain carries TRBV5-8 and TRBJ2-7; a possible D gene is TRBD1 (6 bases). Looked up from germline, CDR1 is SGHTS and CDR2 is YDEGEE. V was shortened by 0 bases and J by 2 bases, with 15 bases between the two germline ends. The CDR3 runs to 16 residues. CDR3 residues: CASSLGLGQGTYEQYF. In DNA, the CDR3 is TGTGCCAGCAGCTTGGGCCTGGGGCAGGGGACCTACGAGCAGTACTTC.

The V call is TRBV9, the J call TRBJ2-3; 7 positions match TRBD1. Germline CDR1 SGDLS, CDR2 YYNGEE. The CDR3 length is 16 residues. V lost 3 bases, J lost 3 bases, and 10 bases stayed unmatched. The CDR3 sequence is CASSDTGAFRTDTQYF. For the CDR3, the DNA is TGTGCCAGCAGCGACACAGGGGCTTTTAGAACAGATACGCAGTATTTT. Using reference TRBV9 and TRBJ2-3 for the parts outside the CDR3, the full variable domain is DSGVTQTPKHLITATGQRVTLRCSPRSGDLSVYWYQQSLDQGLQFLIQYYNGEERAKGNILERFSAQQFPDLHSELNLSSLELGDSALYFCASSDTGAFRTDTQYFGPGTRLTVL.

This clone was seen a handful of times. This chain connects TRBV19 to TRBJ1-5; the D is unclear. Trimming cost V 0 bases and J 4 bases, with 4 bases left between them. The length of the CDR3 is 13 residues. Germline V gene data show CDR1 as LNHDA and CDR2 as SQIVND (reference sequence). CDR3 bases: TGTGCCAGTAGTATAGATAAAAATCAGCCCCAGCATTTT. Protein: CASSIDKNQPQHF.

In its sample, this clone was seen once. The chain combines TRBV28 with TRBJ1-2; maybe TRBD1 (6 bases). Germline-derived CDR1 and CDR2 are MDHEN and SYDVKM. V gave up 8 bases and J gave up 4 bases, with 20 bases separating them. CDR3 length: 15 residues. For the CDR3, the DNA is TGTGCCAGCGCTCGAATGGGGGGCGCAGGCTATGGCTACACCTTC. Translated: CASARMGGAGYGYTF.

This clone was observed once. This chain connects TRBV21-1 to TRBJ2-5; the listed D gene, TRBD2, was not tested against the DNA. TRBV21-1 is reported as a pseudogene. The CDR3 sequence is 16 residues long. CDR3 protein: CASSKEARRRGETQYF. The CDR3 nucleotides read TGTGCCAGCAGCAAAGAAGCGCGGCGACGGGGGGAGACCCAGTACTTC.

The chain has TRBV30 and TRBJ1-2; 7 positions agree with TRBD1. V lost 2 bases to trimming and J lost 3 bases; unmatched junction nucleotides: 9. This CDR3 is 15 amino acids long. Germline CDR1 and CDR2: GTSNPN and SVGIG (reference sequence). The CDR3 DNA follows: TGTGCCTGGAGTTTACACCCGGGACAGCACTATGGCTACACCTTC. Translated, it gives CAWSLHPGQHYGYTF.

This clone was detected only once. The chain combines TRBV5-1 with TRBJ1-4, with TRBD1 as a possible D gene (5 bases). V lost 0 bases and J 5 bases, leaving 8 bases between the germline ends. Germline V CDR1 and CDR2: SGHRS, YFSETQ. The CDR3 is made up of 14 amino acids. The CDR3 spells CASSLGQHNEKLFF. DNA of the CDR3: TGCGCCAGCAGCTTGGGACAGCACAATGAAAAACTGTTTTTT.

V usage is TRBV7-3 and J usage is TRBJ2-2; 11 bases fit TRBD2. The CDR3 runs to 16 residues. In germline, CDR1 is SGHTA, CDR2 FQGTGA. V was pared by 1 base and J by 7 bases, with 5 bases of the junction left unmatched. The DNA of the CDR3 is TGTGCCAGCAGCTTAATAGCGGGAGGGCCATACGGGGAGCTGTTTTTT. The encoded protein is CASSLIAGGPYGELFF.